The TCR beta chain described here comes from a study of breast tumors, draining lymph nodes, adjacent tissues. Study findings and constraints: Tumor and nontumor repertoires were significantly more similar in luminal-like than in basal-like breast cancer. Tumor repertoires ranked between lymph nodes and nontumor tissue in diversity, with V and J gene preferences. That most tumor T cells come from lymph nodes remained unproven. Findings are consistent with lymph node origin and intratumoral expansion of most tumor T cells.

As for this clonotype: Antigen unknown.

TCRdb ran MiXCR on the multiplex PCR reads and lists one entry per CDR3 protein. This sample has 15,000 or so distinct CDR3 sequences, with approximately 70% found just once. Germline CDR1 reads DFQATT; CDR2 reads SNEGSKA (reference sequence). Unmatched junction bases numbered 13, after V lost 2 bases and J lost 8 bases. There are 17 residues in the CDR3. This receptor was identified in a female donor with breast cancer. Some clones in this sample may be carry-over from other donors' samples. The sequenced sample consisted of tumor-adjacent breast tissue. V usage is TRBV20-1 and J usage is TRBJ2-1; 12 bases are shared with TRBD2. CDR3 nucleotides: TGCAGTGCTAGATTCCTAGAAGGACTAGCGGGGACCCATGAGCAGTTCTTC. This sequence encodes CSARFLEGLAGTHEQFF.